This T cell receptor beta chain was sequenced for a study of cytomegalovirus exposure and HLA in healthy donors (TCRdb year 2017). Background on the whole study: According to a later analysis, the 110 or so validation repertoires were produced on the same platform as the roughly 700 repertoires of the first cohort. The study combined high-throughput TCR immunosequencing, statistical association of individual TCRs with disease status, and machine learning to predict cytomegalovirus infection status. In addition to the first cohort of around 670 subjects, a separate validation cohort of 130 or so different subjects was used. The study aimed to test whether signatures of past pathogen exposure could be identified by cataloging public T cell receptors.

What the work shows at the level of the full study, not this receptor alone: In vitro tests confirmed that a few of the cytomegalovirus-associated TCR beta chains recognize cytomegalovirus antigens. The validation cohort had no HLA typing available for a later analysis, so co-occurrence within that cohort was assessed over all 120 or so repertoires. A total of 150 to 200 TCR beta chains were listed by the study as associated with cytomegalovirus. Across donors, most TCR sequences were observed very rarely, whereas some public TCRs were present in many individuals. The authors suggested that the approach could potentially be extended to other disease states and immunological phenotypes. Of the cluster scores, about 94% were above 0 in a later analysis, which found that TCRs clustered in the first cohort also tended to co-occur in the roughly 130 validation repertoires. In both the original and validation cohorts, the classifier was reported to diagnose cytomegalovirus status with high specificity and sensitivity.

The donors were included in the validation cohort of 130 or so subjects, a group kept apart from the roughly 700-subject first cohort. Counted from cysteine to phenylalanine, this CDR3 has 16 amino acids. CDR3 DNA is the only sequence kept; it has 48 bases, read in frame from the first base. From V the trimming removes 0 bases and from J it removes 12 bases, while the gene matches leave 12 bases of the junction unaccounted for. The germline V gene provides CDR1 SGHRS and CDR2 YFSETQ. As regards this clone: This receptor's antigen is unknown. Within one base of it there is no much larger clone, and no base qualities were kept.

The library came from the immunoSEQ multiplex PCR assay. Under the source paper's analysis protocol: A statistical classification framework was built to diagnose cytomegalovirus status from the catalog of TCR beta chain sequences. Imported from immuneACCESS, the table was reduced by TCRdb to in-frame sequences with V and J called. These copies leave out some clones; in studies compared against another copy, an unresolved V gene accounts for under half, and the cause of the remainder is not known. V and J calls and clone size come straight from that table; D and trimming were deduced from the DNA. Present in this sample are 150,000 to 200,000 clones, 70% to 90% of which were seen just once. The ten largest make up more than 2% of the sample.

Sequencing input: PBMCs. This TCR was sampled from a woman aged 18-29 years in good health and CMV-seronegative. The V and J segments used are TRBV5-1 and TRBJ2-7; 13 bases in the junction line up with TRBD2. The CDR3 sequence is CASSLDTSGGARSRYF. The DNA reads TGCGCCAGCAGCTTGGATACTAGCGGGGGGGCGAGAAGTCGGTACTTC.